One sample yielded the 20 T cell receptor beta chains listed below, sequenced in a study of CD8 T cells in ankylosing spondylitis. TCRdb redid the calling of the 5' RACE reads with MiXCR, one entry per CDR3 protein. The sample includes roughly 280,000 distinct CDR3 sequences, 20% seen only once; the top ten take roughly 7.3%. The sample consisted of blood, either unsorted or a sorted T cell fraction (not recorded which). Source of these receptors: a male donor with ankylosing spondylitis or in good health (not recorded which).

In this sample, this clonotype turned up a few times. This rearrangement joins TRBV29-1 to TRBJ2-5; unclear D gene. The CDR3 length is 10 residues. Germline V lookup: CDR1 SQVTM, CDR2 ANQGSEA. V lost 3 bases, J lost 3 bases, and 2 bases lay in between. The DNA of the CDR3 is TGCAGCGTTGACGAAGAGACCCAGTACTTC. Translating gives CSVDEETQYF.

This clonotype was picked up a small number of times. The chain uses TRBV2 and TRBJ2-5; D call uncertain. V lost 1 base to trimming and J lost 2 bases, with 11 bases between them. CDR1 SNHLY and CDR2 FYNNEI come from the germline V gene. The CDR3 has 15 amino acids. CDR3 in DNA: TGTGCCAGCAGTGAAGTGTTTGGGCAGCAAGAGACCCAGTACTTC. As protein: CASSEVFGQQETQYF.

The CDR3 loop reads CASSYYSGGRTEAFF. CDR3 DNA: TGTGCCAGCAGTTACTATTCGGGGGGAAGGACTGAAGCTTTCTTT. The rearrangement uses TRBV6-2 or TRBV6-3 and TRBJ1-1; possibly TRBD1 for D (5 bases). Trimming shortened V by 1 base and J by 5 bases, and 14 bases separated the two germline ends. CDR1 MNHEY and CDR2 SVGEGT come from the germline V gene. CDR3 length equals 15 residues.

This clonotype was picked up a small number of times. The gene calls are TRBV2 and TRBJ2-1; no reliable D call. V lost 8 bases, J lost 3 bases, and 5 bases lay in between. This CDR3 spans 11 amino acids. Germline lookup yields CDR1 SNHLY and CDR2 FYNNEI. The DNA for the CDR3 is TGTGCCAGCCCAAACTACAATGAGCAGTTCTTC. Amino acids: CASPNYNEQFF.

This clonotype was picked up one time. A much larger clone lies a single base off, so this may be a read error. The chain joins TRBV20-1 to TRBJ1-5; unclear D gene. The ends were cut back, 8 bases at V and 0 bases at J, with 11 bases in the middle. The CDR3 totals 13 residues. From germline, CDR1 is DFQATT and CDR2 SNEGSKA (reference sequence). The DNA of the CDR3 is TGCAGTACCCTTCCTAGTAGCAATCAGCCCCAGCATTTT. Encoded protein: CSTLPSSNQPQHF.

This clonotype has ten or more counts. The V gene is TRBV6-5, the J gene TRBJ1-6, with 7 nucleotides matching TRBD1. Looked up from germline, CDR1 is MNHEY and CDR2 is SVGAGI. Trimming removed 4 bases from V and 8 bases from J; junction bases left unmatched: 5. This CDR3 has 14 residues. The CDR3 sequence: CASSSGGGYSPLHF. The CDR3 DNA reads as TGTGCCAGCAGTTCCGGAGGGGGCTATTCACCCCTCCACTTT.

A few counts support this clonotype. The chain carries TRBV28 and TRBJ2-4; unclear D gene. Trimming took off 4 bases at V and 7 bases at J, with 17 bases between the two ends. This CDR3 spans 15 amino acids. CDR1 and CDR2 (germline): MDHEN, SYDVKM. CDR3 bases: TGTGCCAGCAGTTCCCTAGGCCTTTTACATAACATTCAGTACTTC. It encodes CASSSLGLLHNIQYF.

There are many counts of this clonotype. The CDR3: CASSLGLAGVDTQYF. The CDR3 DNA sequence: TGTGCCAGCAGTTTGGGACTAGCGGGAGTTGATACGCAGTATTTT. This sequence joins TRBV27 and TRBJ2-3, with 14 bases aligning to TRBD2. The CDR3 is made up of 15 amino acids. The V and J ends lost 3 bases and 6 bases, in that order; junction bases with no gene match: 2. Germline V gene data show CDR1 as MNHEY and CDR2 as SMNVEV (reference sequence).

This chain connects TRBV11-1 to TRBJ2-5; the D gene is possibly TRBD2 (5 bases). CDR1 is SGHAT and CDR2 is FQDESV in the germline V gene (reference sequence). The CDR3 has 14 amino acids. The V and J ends lost 1 base and 7 bases respectively, with 13 bases between them. The CDR3 coding sequence is TGTGCCAGCAGCTTAGAGGCGGGTGGACGGACCCAGTACTTC. Its protein is CASSLEAGGRTQYF.

V and J are TRBV29-1 and TRBJ2-5; 12 nucleotides agree with TRBD2. From germline, CDR1 is SQVTM and CDR2 ANQGSEA. CDR3 length equals 13 residues. Losses at the gene ends were 6 bases for V and 6 bases for J; bases not matched to a gene: 5. This chain's CDR3 is CSVGGTSGQTQYF. The CDR3 region has the DNA TGCAGCGTGGGAGGGACTAGCGGGCAGACCCAGTACTTC.

This clonotype showed up just a few times. V gene TRBV3-1 combines with J gene TRBJ2-3, with 7 bases identical to TRBD2. The CDR3 consists of 15 residues. Germline CDR1 reads LGHDT; CDR2 reads YNNKEL (reference sequence). Losses at the gene ends were 0 bases for V and 5 bases for J; bases not matched to a gene: 5. In nucleotides, the CDR3 is TGTGCCAGCAGCCAAGAACGGCGGGGGAGAGATACGCAGTATTTT. Translation: CASSQERRGRDTQYF.

This clonotype was observed a single time. The CDR3 reads CASSLSMQGEAFF. Written as DNA, the CDR3 is TGTGCCAGCAGTTTATCGATGCAGGGGGAAGCTTTCTTT. The rearrangement uses TRBV27 and TRBJ1-1; a weak D match, TRBD1 (6 bases). Germline V lookup: CDR1 MNHEY, CDR2 SMNVEV (reference sequence). This CDR3 has 13 residues. V was trimmed by 0 bases and J by 8 bases, leaving 10 bases between them.

This sequence joins TRBV28 and TRBJ2-1; D might be TRBD1 (5 bases). This CDR3 has 16 residues. V was clipped by 6 bases and J by 8 bases, with 23 bases between them. Per the germline V gene, CDR1 is MDHEN and CDR2 is SYDVKM. The CDR3 spells CASSSSRGQGQDEQFF. For the CDR3, the DNA is TGTGCCAGCAGCTCGTCTAGGGGTCAGGGTCAAGATGAGCAGTTCTTC.

The chain links TRBV29-1 to TRBJ2-5; D call uncertain. Germline values: CDR1 SQVTM, CDR2 ANQGSEA. The CDR3 is made up of 12 amino acids. Between the trimmed V and J ends, which lost 4 bases and 5 bases, there was a span of 11 bases. CDR3 loop: CSVAPRSETQYF. The CDR3 coding sequence is TGCAGCGTTGCCCCCAGGTCCGAGACCCAGTACTTC.

At least ten counts were recorded for this clonotype. The chain employs TRBV20-1 and TRBJ2-7; TRBD1 aligns across 9 bases. The germline V gene encodes CDR1 DFQATT and CDR2 SNEGSKA (reference sequence). After removal of 6 bases from V and 4 bases from J, the junction contained 4 bases not matched to a gene. CDR3 length equals 12 residues. The CDR3 DNA is TGCAGTGCCCGGACAGGGGTTTACGAGCAGTACGTC. Amino acid sequence: CSARTGVYEQYV.

This chain links TRBV21-1 with TRBJ2-1; the D call TRBD2 from the table was never checked on the DNA. TRBV21-1 is annotated as a pseudogene. The CDR3 has 15 residues. This CDR3 is CASSKALGTPPEQFF. The DNA of the CDR3 is TGTGCCAGCAGCAAAGCGCTGGGAACCCCTCCTGAGCAGTTCTTC.

This clonotype was observed many times. This sequence joins TRBV10-2 and TRBJ1-5; weak D call: TRBD1 (6 bases). This CDR3 has 14 amino acids. The V and J ends lost 8 bases and 3 bases respectively, with 14 bases between them. CDR1 and CDR2 from the germline V gene are WSHSY and SAAADI. The CDR3 nucleotides are TGCGCCAGCTGCCAGACAGGCCTCAATCAGCCCCAGCATTTT. Amino acid sequence: CASCQTGLNQPQHF.

In its sample, this clonotype was seen a few times. This rearrangement joins TRBV28 to TRBJ2-2, with a tentative D call TRBD1 (6 bases). V shed 7 bases and J shed 3 bases, with 9 bases lying between them. This CDR3 spans 13 amino acids. Germline CDR1 is MDHEN and CDR2 is SYDVKM. Written as DNA, the CDR3 is TGTGCCAGCACCCAGGGGTACACCGGGGAGCTGTTTTTT. Translation gives CASTQGYTGELFF. Using reference TRBV28 and TRBJ2-2 for the parts outside the CDR3, the full variable domain is DVKVTQSSRYLVKRTGEKVFLECVQDMDHENMFWYRQDPGLGLRLIYFSYDVKMKEKGDIPEGYSVSREKKERFSLILESASTNQTSMYLCASTQGYTGELFFGEGSRLTVL.

The chain has TRBV7-3 and TRBJ2-2; D is perhaps TRBD1 (5 bases). The CDR3 runs to 13 residues. V was clipped by 5 bases and J by 7 bases, with 11 bases between them. CDR1 is SGHTA and CDR2 is FQGTGA in the germline V gene. The chain's CDR3 is CASSLRVFGELFF. DNA of the CDR3: TGTGCCAGCAGCCTCAGGGTTTTCGGGGAGCTGTTTTTT.

This clonotype occurred a few times. The J gene is TRBJ2-4, the V gene TRBV29-1; either TRBD1 or TRBD2 may fit D (5 bases each). In germline, CDR1 is SQVTM, CDR2 ANQGSEA. V was cut by 7 bases and J by 5 bases, with 15 bases left in between. The length of the CDR3 is 13 residues. The CDR3 protein is CSASGTVENIQYF. As DNA, the CDR3 is TGCAGCGCCTCTGGGACGGTGGAAAACATTCAGTACTTC.